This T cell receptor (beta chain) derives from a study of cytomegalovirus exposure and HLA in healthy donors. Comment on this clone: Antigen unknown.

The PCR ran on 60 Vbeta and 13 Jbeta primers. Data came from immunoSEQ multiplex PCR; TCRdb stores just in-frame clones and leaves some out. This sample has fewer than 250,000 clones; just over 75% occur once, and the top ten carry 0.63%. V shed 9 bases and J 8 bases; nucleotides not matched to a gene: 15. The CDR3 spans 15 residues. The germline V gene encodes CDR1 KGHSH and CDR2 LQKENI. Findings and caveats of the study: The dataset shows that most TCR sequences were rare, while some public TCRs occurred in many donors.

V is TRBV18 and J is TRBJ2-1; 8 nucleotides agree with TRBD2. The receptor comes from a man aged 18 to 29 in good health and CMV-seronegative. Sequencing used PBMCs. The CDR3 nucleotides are TGTGCCAGTGCAAGGACACTAGCGGAGATAGATGAGCAGTTCTTC. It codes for CASARTLAEIDEQFF.